A single sample is the source of the 13 T cell receptor beta chains below, sequenced in a study of regulatory T cells in long-lasting Graves disease. With iRepertoire HTBI primers and Arm-PCR of CDR3 regions, TCR beta libraries were built. TCRdb redid the calling of the multiplex PCR reads with MiXCR, one entry per CDR3 protein. The table has 400,000 to 550,000 distinct CDR3 sequences, about 16% seen once; the top ten hold around a tenth. The time point was: newly diagnosed GD, antithyroid drugs for less than 3 months. Preparation of the TCR library used RNA extracted from PBMCs. The same specimen was also included in a second study, on T cells in Graves' hyperthyroidism and ophthalmopathy.

The source material was peripheral blood mononuclear cells (PBMCs), sampled at new diagnosis, from a patient treated with antithyroid drugs. These receptors all come from a woman under 40 with Graves disease.

This clonotype was counted ten times or more. This chain connects TRBV7-3 to TRBJ2-1; 11 bases align to TRBD2. Germline values: CDR1 SGHTA, CDR2 FQGTGA. J was trimmed by 0 bases and V by 2 bases; bases with no gene match: 15. The CDR3 is made up of 21 amino acids. The CDR3: CASSLSHSGRARMSSYNEQFF. The CDR3, as DNA: TGTGCCAGCAGCTTATCTCATAGCGGGAGGGCCCGGATGAGCTCCTACAATGAGCAGTTCTTC. Full variable domain (remainder filled in from reference TRBV7-3 and TRBJ2-1): GAGVSQTPSNKVTEKGKYVELRCDPISGHTALYWYRQSLGQGPEFLIYFQGTGAADDSGLPNDRFFAVRPEGSVSTLKIQRTERGDSAVYLCASSLSHSGRARMSSYNEQFFGPGTRLTVL.

Note on this clonotype: A read error may explain this, as a much larger clone is one base away. V and J are TRBV11-2 and TRBJ2-7, with D perhaps TRBD2 (5 bases). This CDR3 spans 12 amino acids. Germline loops: CDR1 SGHAT, CDR2 FQNNGV. Here the CDR3 DNA reads TGTGCCAGCAGCTTCGGGAAATACGAGCTGTACTTC. Its translation is CASSFGKYELYF.

The V and J genes are TRBV4-1 and TRBJ2-7; the D gene is possibly TRBD1 (7 bases). This CDR3 contains 15 residues. Germline V gives CDR1 MGHRA, CDR2 YSYEKL. V lost 2 bases, J lost 7 bases, and 18 bases lay in between. CDR3 in DNA: TGCGCCAGCAGCCAATGGGGGACTCAGGGGGGTGAGCAGTACTTC. Protein product: CASSQWGTQGGEQYF.

This clonotype turned up a few times. V is TRBV20-1 and J is TRBJ2-1; D not resolved. V was clipped by 2 bases and J by 10 bases, with 9 bases between them. Per the germline V gene, CDR1 is DFQATT and CDR2 is SNEGSKA (reference sequence). The CDR3 has 11 amino acids. The CDR3 coding sequence is TGCAGTGCTAGAACGGGCGGCGAGCAGTTCTTC. It yields the protein CSARTGGEQFF.

As to this clonotype: One base away lies a much larger clone, so this may be a sequencing read error. The J gene is TRBJ2-7, the V gene TRBV7-9; TRBD1 or TRBD2 may be the D gene (5 bases each). The CDR3 length is 15 residues. The germline V gene encodes CDR1 SEHNR and CDR2 FQNEAQ (reference sequence). Between the trimmed V and J ends, which lost 2 bases and 7 bases, there was a span of 18 bases. CDR3 sequence reads: CASSLLGPTYNEQYF. In nucleotides, the CDR3 is TGTGCCAGCAGCTTACTGGGACCCACCTACAATGAGCAGTACTTC. Full variable domain (rest looked up from reference TRBV7-9 and TRBJ2-7): DTGVSQNPRHKITKRGQNVTFRCDPISEHNRLYWYRQTLGQGPEFLTYFQNEAQLEKSRLLSDRFSAERPKGSFSTLEIQRTEQGDSAMYLCASSLLGPTYNEQYFGPGTRLTVT.

There are a few counts of this clonotype. The chain links TRBV27 to TRBJ2-1; 12 bases agree with TRBD1. CDR3 size: 15 residues. CDR1 MNHEY and CDR2 SMNVEV come from the germline V gene (reference sequence). The trim removed 5 bases at V and 7 bases at J, leaving 6 bases unmatched. As DNA, the CDR3 is TGTGCCAGCAGTGCAGGGACAGGGGGCATTAATGAGCAGTTCTTC. It encodes CASSAGTGGINEQFF.

This clonotype has a count of ten or more. This rearrangement joins TRBV28 to TRBJ2-3; no reliable D call. The V gene's germline CDR1 is MDHEN and CDR2 SYDVKM. The V gene lost 3 bases and the J gene lost 6 bases, with 10 bases spanning the gap. The CDR3 runs to 13 residues. The CDR3 DNA is TGTGCCAGCAGTTTGCTAGGGCTGGATACGCAGTATTTT. Translated, it gives CASSLLGLDTQYF.

In its sample, this clonotype was seen many times. The V call is TRBV28, the J call TRBJ1-1, with unresolved D. The CDR3 covers 14 residues. Germline V gene sequence: CDR1 MDHEN, CDR2 SYDVKM. Trimming left V 1 base short and J 1 base short, with 7 bases between. In nucleotides, the CDR3 is TGTGCCAGCAGTTTATTGCACAGGAACACTGAAGCTTTCTTT. It is translated as CASSLLHRNTEAFF. Looking up the rest from reference TRBV28 and TRBJ1-1 gives the full variable domain: DVKVTQSSRYLVKRTGEKVFLECVQDMDHENMFWYRQDPGLGLRLIYFSYDVKMKEKGDIPEGYSVSREKKERFSLILESASTNQTSMYLCASSLLHRNTEAFFGQGTRLTVV.

This clonotype was seen a few times. This sequence joins TRBV24-1 and TRBJ1-4; TRBD1 might be the D (6 bases). The V and J ends lost 3 bases and 7 bases respectively, with 11 bases between them. Germline loops: CDR1 KGHDR, CDR2 SFDVKD. CDR3 length: 14 amino acids. The CDR3 sequence is CATSDNREAEKLFF. In DNA, the CDR3 is TGTGCCACCAGTGATAACAGGGAGGCTGAAAAACTGTTTTTT.

This clonotype was seen ten or more times. The gene calls are TRBV24-1 and TRBJ1-5; 7 positions match TRBD1. The V and J ends lost 9 bases and 6 bases, in that order; junction bases with no gene match: 4. CDR1 is KGHDR and CDR2 is SFDVKD in the germline V gene. The CDR3 contains 12 residues. The CDR3 region is CATGHRGQPQHF. The CDR3 DNA sequence: TGTGCCACCGGACACAGGGGTCAGCCCCAGCATTTT.

This clonotype has only a few counts. V is TRBV9 and J is TRBJ2-5; TRBD2 matches 16 bases. The assigned J gene may be wrong: the sequence end matches TRBJ2-1 better. This CDR3 comprises 17 residues. Germline CDR1 and CDR2: SGDLS and YYNGEE. CDR3 sequence reads: CASSAEPGLAGGIEQFF. CDR3 DNA sequence: TGTGCCAGCAGCGCAGAACCGGGACTAGCGGGAGGGATTGAGCAGTTCTTC.

The chain carries TRBV3-1 and TRBJ1-1; D is unclear. Trimming removed 3 bases at V and 8 bases at J, with 16 bases between. CDR1 LGHDT and CDR2 YNNKEL come from the germline V gene (reference sequence). The CDR3 consists of 14 residues. The CDR3 DNA reads TGTGCCAGCAGCCATCATAATCGGCCAACAGAAGCTTTCTTT. Translated: CASSHHNRPTEAFF.

This clonotype was counted at least ten times. The chain is built from TRBV11-1 and TRBJ2-7; a possible D gene is TRBD2 (7 bases). Trimming took 5 bases from V and 4 from J, leaving 24 bases between them. Germline V gene sequence: CDR1 SGHAT, CDR2 FQDESV (reference sequence). The CDR3 spans 17 residues. This CDR3 reads CASSNIHGGPSGYEQYF. Here the CDR3 DNA reads TGTGCCAGCAGCAACATTCACGGGGGGCCCTCAGGGTACGAGCAGTACTTC.